This is a list of T cell receptor beta chains from one sample in a study of CD8+CD57+ T cells in acquired aplastic anemia. TCRdb fed the reads into MiXCR, producing one record per CDR3 protein. In the table there are 120,000 or so distinct CDR3 sequences, about 60% of which are singletons. The sequenced sample was sorted CD4+, CD8+, or CD8+CD57+ T cells (not recorded which) from PBMCs. The origin of the receptors is a human donor with aplastic anemia. Both conserved end residues are part of each CDR3. A D gene is named only where the DNA matches it firmly. The listing skips clone size in some rows; elsewhere it reads once, few, many or a size class.

CDR3 DNA: TGTGCCAGCACTCCAGCTTTGAACACTGAAGCTTTCTTT
CDR3 protein: CASTPALNTEAFF
J gene: TRBJ1-1
D gene: NA
clone size: many
V gene: TRBV2

CDR3 DNA: TGCAGTGCTTTGACTAGCGGGGGCCACAATGAGCAGTTCTTC
CDR3 protein: CSALTSGGHNEQFF
J gene: TRBJ2-1
D gene: TRBD2
clone size: NA
V gene: TRBV20-1

CDR3 DNA: TGTGCCACCAGTAGGAGGCGTACAGATACGCAGTATTTT
CDR3 protein: CATSRRRTDTQYF
J gene: TRBJ2-3
D gene: NA
clone size: NA
V gene: TRBV24-1

CDR3 DNA: TGCGCCAGCAGTGCATGGACAGGCGTGGACTATGGCTACACCTTC
CDR3 protein: CASSAWTGVDYGYTF
J gene: TRBJ1-2
D gene: TRBD1
clone size: NA
V gene: TRBV10-1

CDR3 DNA: TGTGCCAGCAGTTCTGACGGATCCTACGAGCAGTACTTC
CDR3 protein: CASSSDGSYEQYF
J gene: TRBJ2-7
D gene: NA
clone size: NA
V gene: TRBV6-5

CDR3 DNA: TGTGCCAGCAGCCACGGCGGGCCCGGGAACACTGAAGCTTTCTTT
CDR3 protein: CASSHGGPGNTEAFF
J gene: TRBJ1-1
D gene: NA
clone size: NA
V gene: TRBV11-3

CDR3 DNA: TGTGCCACCAGTGTACCGCGGGAAGGGGCTGATCAGCCCCAGCATTTT
CDR3 protein: CATSVPREGADQPQHF
J gene: TRBJ1-5
D gene: NA
clone size: NA
V gene: TRBV24-1

CDR3 DNA: TGCAGTGCTAGAACATCAAGGGGGCTCGTCACTGAAGCTTTCTTT
CDR3 protein: CSARTSRGLVTEAFF
J gene: TRBJ1-1
D gene: TRBD1
clone size: NA
V gene: TRBV20-1

CDR3 DNA: TGTGCCAGCAGCGTAGCTGGGGGATCTAATTCACCCCTCCACTTT
CDR3 protein: CASSVAGGSNSPLHF
J gene: TRBJ1-6
D gene: NA
clone size: once
V gene: TRBV9

CDR3 DNA: TGCAGTGCGCCGGGACAGGATTCCTACGAGCAGTACTTC
CDR3 protein: CSAPGQDSYEQYF
J gene: TRBJ2-7
D gene: TRBD1
clone size: NA
V gene: TRBV20-1

CDR3 DNA: TGTGCCACCAGCAGCTCGGCGAATTCACCCCTCCACTTT
CDR3 protein: CATSSSANSPLHF
J gene: TRBJ1-6
D gene: NA
clone size: few
V gene: TRBV15

CDR3 DNA: TGTGCCATCAGTGAGAACGGGGGGCAAGACACTGAAGCTTTCTTT
CDR3 protein: CAISENGGQDTEAFF
J gene: TRBJ1-1
D gene: NA
clone size: few
V gene: TRBV10-3

CDR3 DNA: TGTGCCAGCAGCGTAGCAAGGCTAGCGGGAACCACAGATACGCAGTATTTT
CDR3 protein: CASSVARLAGTTDTQYF
J gene: TRBJ2-3
D gene: TRBD2
clone size: many
V gene: TRBV9

CDR3 DNA: TGTGCCAGCAGCTTAGCGCCCCCTGGAGGGGGAGCCGCTGATACGCAGTATTTT
CDR3 protein: CASSLAPPGGGAADTQYF
J gene: TRBJ2-3
D gene: NA
clone size: few
V gene: TRBV7-2

CDR3 DNA: TGTGCCAGCAGCTTGCGGCAGGGGATCCAAGAGACCCAGTACTTC
CDR3 protein: CASSLRQGIQETQYF
J gene: TRBJ2-5
D gene: NA
clone size: many
V gene: TRBV7-9

CDR3 DNA: TGTGCCAGCAGTTTACTTCGGGGTAACACTGAAGCTTTCTTT
CDR3 protein: CASSLLRGNTEAFF
J gene: TRBJ1-1
D gene: NA
clone size: NA
V gene: TRBV27

CDR3 DNA: TGTGCCATCTCCGTGGGGGACACAGATACGCAGTATTTT
CDR3 protein: CAISVGDTDTQYF
J gene: TRBJ2-3
D gene: NA
clone size: few
V gene: TRBV10-3

CDR3 DNA: TGTGCCAGCAGCCGATGGGGACAGACCTATGGCTACACCTTC
CDR3 protein: CASSRWGQTYGYTF
J gene: TRBJ1-2
D gene: TRBD1
clone size: NA
V gene: TRBV14

CDR3 DNA: TGTGCCAGCAGCTTAGTGGGGCCTTTGGGAAACACCATATATTTT
CDR3 protein: CASSLVGPLGNTIYF
J gene: TRBJ1-3
D gene: NA
clone size: NA
V gene: TRBV7-2

CDR3 DNA: TGTGCCAGCAGCTTAGCGACGGGAGACGAGCAGTACTTC
CDR3 protein: CASSLATGDEQYF
J gene: TRBJ2-7
D gene: NA
clone size: NA
V gene: TRBV7-6

CDR3 DNA: TGTGCCACCAGCAGAGCGGGAGGGCACAATGAGCAGTTCTTC
CDR3 protein: CATSRAGGHNEQFF
J gene: TRBJ2-1
D gene: TRBD2
clone size: many
V gene: TRBV15

CDR3 DNA: TGTGCCAGCAGCCAAGAGGAGGGGGCCAACGTCCTGACTTTC
CDR3 protein: CASSQEEGANVLTF
J gene: TRBJ2-6
D gene: NA
clone size: NA
V gene: TRBV7-9

CDR3 DNA: TGTGCCACCGGTAGGGATTCACCCCTCCACTTT
CDR3 protein: CATGRDSPLHF
J gene: TRBJ1-6
D gene: NA
clone size: few
V gene: TRBV15

CDR3 DNA: TGTGCCAGCAGCTCGACGGGGGGGCGGGGGGGGTACTGGGAGACCCAGTACTTC
CDR3 protein: CASSSTGGRGGYWETQYF
J gene: TRBJ2-5
D gene: TRBD2
clone size: NA
V gene: TRBV7-9

CDR3 DNA: TGTGCCAGCAGCTTAACCCCTTTAAAGGGCGGGGAGCTGTTTTTT
CDR3 protein: CASSLTPLKGGELFF
J gene: TRBJ2-2
D gene: NA
clone size: NA
V gene: TRBV7-3

CDR3 DNA: TGTGCCAGCAGTCGGGGGCGTGGGGCCAACGTCCTGACTTTC
CDR3 protein: CASSRGRGANVLTF
J gene: TRBJ2-6
D gene: NA
clone size: NA
V gene: TRBV2

CDR3 DNA: TGCAGCGGGAGTTCCGGCAATGAGCAGTTCTTC
CDR3 protein: CSGSSGNEQFF
J gene: TRBJ2-1
D gene: NA
clone size: NA
V gene: TRBV29-1

CDR3 DNA: TGTGCCAGCAGCCTCCGACAGGGGATAACAACTGAAGCTTTCTTT
CDR3 protein: CASSLRQGITTEAFF
J gene: TRBJ1-1
D gene: TRBD1
clone size: NA
V gene: TRBV11-2

CDR3 DNA: TGTGCCAGCAGTGAAGTAGCGGGGGGACTCAATGAGCAGTTCTTC
CDR3 protein: CASSEVAGGLNEQFF
J gene: TRBJ2-1
D gene: TRBD2
clone size: NA
V gene: TRBV2

CDR3 DNA: TGTGCCAGCAGGAGCGGACAGGGGAGGAATCAGCCCCAGCATTTT
CDR3 protein: CASRSGQGRNQPQHF
J gene: TRBJ1-5
D gene: TRBD1
clone size: few
V gene: TRBV28

CDR3 DNA: TGTGCCAGCAGCGAGGACAGGAACACCGGGGAGCTGTTTTTT
CDR3 protein: CASSEDRNTGELFF
J gene: TRBJ2-2
D gene: NA
clone size: few
V gene: TRBV25-1

CDR3 DNA: TGTGCCACCAGCAGAGATCTGTCTCCGGGACCAGGGGGCTACACCTTC
CDR3 protein: CATSRDLSPGPGGYTF
J gene: TRBJ1-2
D gene: NA
clone size: few
V gene: TRBV15

CDR3 DNA: TGTGCCAGTAGTATTTACGGGGGCACTGAAGCTTTCTTT
CDR3 protein: CASSIYGGTEAFF
J gene: TRBJ1-1
D gene: NA
clone size: once
V gene: TRBV19

CDR3 DNA: TGTGCCAGTGTTCCCCTTGGGGGGGGCGGGATGACTGAAGCTTTCTTT
CDR3 protein: CASVPLGGGGMTEAFF
J gene: TRBJ1-1
D gene: NA
clone size: NA
V gene: TRBV19

CDR3 DNA: TGCAGTGCCTCTAAAGACAGCTACACTGAAGCTTTCTTT
CDR3 protein: CSASKDSYTEAFF
J gene: TRBJ1-1
D gene: NA
clone size: once
V gene: TRBV20-1

CDR3 DNA: TGTGCCAGCAGCTTAGCGTCCCGGGGTACCCTTTCCGAGCAGTACTTC
CDR3 protein: CASSLASRGTLSEQYF
J gene: TRBJ2-7
D gene: NA
clone size: NA
V gene: TRBV11-1

CDR3 DNA: TGTGCCAGCACGCAGGAGAGCAATCAGCCCCAGCATTTT
CDR3 protein: CASTQESNQPQHF
J gene: TRBJ1-5
D gene: NA
clone size: NA
V gene: TRBV2

CDR3 DNA: TGTGCCAGCAGCAAGACAGGCGACTCTGGGACCCAGTACTTC
CDR3 protein: CASSKTGDSGTQYF
J gene: TRBJ2-5
D gene: NA
clone size: NA
V gene: TRBV7-9

CDR3 DNA: TGTGCCAGCAGCGTGGGACACGCCGGGGAGCTGTTTTTT
CDR3 protein: CASSVGHAGELFF
J gene: TRBJ2-2
D gene: NA
clone size: NA
V gene: TRBV7-9

CDR3 DNA: TGTGCCAGCCGGGACCCAGGGCGAAATGGGTACGAGCAGTACTTC
CDR3 protein: CASRDPGRNGYEQYF
J gene: TRBJ2-7
D gene: NA
clone size: NA
V gene: TRBV2

CDR3 DNA: TGTGCCACCAGCTCACGTTACGAGCAGTACTTC
CDR3 protein: CATSSRYEQYF
J gene: TRBJ2-7
D gene: NA
clone size: few
V gene: TRBV15

CDR3 DNA: TGTGCCAGCAGTGTCCAGGGATCGGGGACTGAAGCTTTCTTT
CDR3 protein: CASSVQGSGTEAFF
J gene: TRBJ1-1
D gene: NA
clone size: many
V gene: TRBV2

CDR3 DNA: TGTGCCAGTAGTATCCCGGGGGCGAACACCGGGGAGCTGTTTTTT
CDR3 protein: CASSIPGANTGELFF
J gene: TRBJ2-2
D gene: NA
clone size: NA
V gene: TRBV19

CDR3 DNA: TGCAGCGTGAAGACTAGCGGACAAGAGACCCAGTACTTC
CDR3 protein: CSVKTSGQETQYF
J gene: TRBJ2-5
D gene: TRBD2
clone size: few
V gene: TRBV29-1

CDR3 DNA: TGTGCCAGCAGTTTAAGACTAGTGGTTGCCGAGCAGTACTTC
CDR3 protein: CASSLRLVVAEQYF
J gene: TRBJ2-7
D gene: NA
clone size: NA
V gene: TRBV28

CDR3 DNA: TGTGCCAGCAGTTTATCTGGTAGCGGGAGTAGCGAGCAGTACTTC
CDR3 protein: CASSLSGSGSSEQYF
J gene: TRBJ2-7
D gene: TRBD2
clone size: NA
V gene: TRBV27

CDR3 DNA: TGTGCCAGCAGTGAGTCCGGGAGGATCGTTAGCACAGATACGCAGTATTTT
CDR3 protein: CASSESGRIVSTDTQYF
J gene: TRBJ2-3
D gene: TRBD2
clone size: many
V gene: TRBV2

CDR3 DNA: TGCGCCAGCAGCACCGGGGCTCTCAGTTCCTACGAGCAGTTCTTC
CDR3 protein: CASSTGALSSYEQFF
J gene: TRBJ2-1
D gene: NA
clone size: NA
V gene: TRBV10-2

CDR3 DNA: TGTGCCACCCGGGACAGGGATTATAGCAATCAGCCCCAGCATTTT
CDR3 protein: CATRDRDYSNQPQHF
J gene: TRBJ1-5
D gene: TRBD1
clone size: NA
V gene: TRBV19

CDR3 DNA: TGCAGCGGTCGATCGGGCCCTGAAGCTTTCTTT
CDR3 protein: CSGRSGPEAFF
J gene: TRBJ1-1
D gene: NA
clone size: NA
V gene: TRBV29-1

CDR3 DNA: TGCGCCAGCAGCTTGGTAGATGACTACGAGCAGTACTTC
CDR3 protein: CASSLVDDYEQYF
J gene: TRBJ2-7
D gene: NA
clone size: few
V gene: TRBV5-1

CDR3 DNA: TGTGCCACCAGTGATCCTTCTGCCCATGGCTACACCTTC
CDR3 protein: CATSDPSAHGYTF
J gene: TRBJ1-2
D gene: NA
clone size: NA
V gene: TRBV24-1

CDR3 DNA: TGCAGTGCTCCCCCGGCCTCTGGCACTGAAGCTTTCTTT
CDR3 protein: CSAPPASGTEAFF
J gene: TRBJ1-1
D gene: NA
clone size: NA
V gene: TRBV20-1

CDR3 DNA: TGCAGTGCTAGAGCATTGCGGGAGAGGAAAGAGACCCAGTACTTC
CDR3 protein: CSARALRERKETQYF
J gene: TRBJ2-5
D gene: TRBD2
clone size: NA
V gene: TRBV20-1

CDR3 DNA: TGCAGCGTTGAACCTAGCGGATCTTGGGCAGATACGCAGTATTTT
CDR3 protein: CSVEPSGSWADTQYF
J gene: TRBJ2-3
D gene: TRBD2
clone size: NA
V gene: TRBV29-1